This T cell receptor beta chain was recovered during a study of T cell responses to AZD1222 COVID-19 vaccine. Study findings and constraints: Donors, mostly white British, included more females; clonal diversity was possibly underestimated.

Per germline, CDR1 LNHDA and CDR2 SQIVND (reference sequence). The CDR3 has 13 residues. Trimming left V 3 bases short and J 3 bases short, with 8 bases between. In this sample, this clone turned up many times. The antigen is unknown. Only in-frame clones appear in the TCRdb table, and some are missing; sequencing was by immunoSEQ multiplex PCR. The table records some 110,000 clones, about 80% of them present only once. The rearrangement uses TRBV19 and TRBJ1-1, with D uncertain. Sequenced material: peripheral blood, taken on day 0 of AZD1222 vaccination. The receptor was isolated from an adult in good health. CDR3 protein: CASSMVRDTEAFF. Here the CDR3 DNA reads TGTGCCAGTAGTATGGTACGGGACACTGAAGCTTTCTTT.